This is a list of T cell receptor beta chains from one sample in a study of T-cell reconstitution after alpha-beta-depleted transplantation in children. TCRdb recomputed calls from the PCR reads with MiXCR, one row per CDR3 protein. The table has approximately 980,000 distinct CDR3 sequences, 25% to 30% seen once. The sample consisted of PBMCs, mostly from graft donor cells, taken 360 days after TCRalphabeta/CD19-depleted stem cell transplant. The receptor source for this set is a boy in the first two years of life who had a stem cell transplant for SCID, so the T cells may come from the graft donor. CDR3s leave out the opening cysteine and the closing phenylalanine or tryptophan.

TRBV29-1,SVEDPGGGTEAF
TRBV29-1,SVVTKVTTRKLAGTDTQY
TRBV12-3/TRBV12-4,ASSFGTWSPQETQY
TRBV6-1,ASRDGTRGVNEQF
TRBV4-1,ASSPRDRANTEAF
TRBV29-1,SVERPSGFNEQF
TRBV5-1,ASSVNPGQGNEQF
TRBV3-1,ASSQESLGAEAF
TRBV7-9,ASSLLLQQGNTGELF
TRBV4-1,ASSQGRLAVVTDTQY
TRBV18,ASSQRTGGGGTEAF
TRBV6-1,ASTYGGEQF
TRBV20-1,IGRGDGGGTQY
TRBV2,ASSAPRGVIYEQY
TRBV29-1,SVERRGPNTEAF
TRBV4-1,ASSQGGGNYGYT
TRBV12-3/TRBV12-4,ASSFPGAPKNIQY
TRBV10-3,ASSLGRVTDTQY
TRBV6-2/TRBV6-3,ASGQAGELF
TRBV28,ASTLWGTKETQY
TRBV4-3,ASSQDGGALLADTQY
TRBV20-1,SAAGTENTGELF
TRBV5-1,ASSLARGKGDTGELF
TRBV13,ASSLGSGFHEQF
TRBV20-1,SATPVGGGADTQY
TRBV2,ASSRSAVDEQY
TRBV6-5,ASSYGGLVQETQY
TRBV7-3,ASSLIAGGIGNEQF
TRBV7-2,ASSRALSGDTQY